This passage covers 26 T cell receptor beta chains from one sample sequenced in a study of cytomegalovirus exposure and HLA in healthy donors. Vbeta (60) and Jbeta (13) primers were used in the PCR. The repertoire was sequenced with immunoSEQ multiplex PCR; TCRdb's copy has only in-frame clones and lacks some. The table has nearly 95,000 clones, approximately 79% seen once. Sequences were obtained from PBMCs. The receptors were sampled from a woman aged 35 to 49 in good health and CMV-seronegative.

The V and J genes are TRBV5-6 and TRBJ1-5; 8 bases agree with TRBD1. This CDR3 region has 16 residues. V gave up 1 base and J gave up 6 bases; unmatched junction bases: 9. Germline V CDR1 and CDR2: SGHDT, YYEEEE. The CDR3 DNA sequence: TGTGCCAGCAGCTTGTATACAGGGGGAGCTTCTCAGCCCCAGCATTTT. This gives the protein CASSLYTGGASQPQHF.

The rearrangement joins TRBV9 to TRBJ1-2; a possible D gene is TRBD1 (6 bases). The V gene lost 4 bases and the J gene lost 1 base, with 14 bases spanning the gap. The germline V gene encodes CDR1 SGDLS and CDR2 YYNGEE. CDR3 length: 15 residues. Written as DNA, the CDR3 is TGTGCCAGCAGCCCAGGACAGACCTTTAACTATGGCTACACCTTC. Amino acids: CASSPGQTFNYGYTF.

The gene calls are TRBV7-6 and TRBJ2-1; possibly TRBD2 for D (6 bases). The CDR3 covers 17 residues. Deletions cut 0 bases from V and 0 bases from J, with 12 bases between. The germline V gene has CDR1 SGHVS and CDR2 FNYEAQ. CDR3 loop: CASSLAVLGGSYNEQFF. Here the CDR3 DNA reads TGTGCCAGCAGCTTAGCGGTTTTGGGGGGCTCCTACAATGAGCAGTTCTTC.

The chain couples TRBV6-6 to TRBJ1-2, with 7 bases identical to TRBD1. Germline loops: CDR1 MNHNY, CDR2 SVGAGI (reference sequence). V shed 6 bases, J shed 8 bases, and the junction held 9 bases outside the gene matches. The CDR3 consists of 13 residues. CDR3 DNA sequence: TGTGCCAGCAGACTCGACAGGGTAAACGGCTACACCTTC. Its protein is CASRLDRVNGYTF.

The chain employs TRBV7-9 and TRBJ1-2; 8 bases agree with TRBD1. This CDR3 has 14 residues. V gave up 5 bases and J gave up 5 bases; unmatched junction bases: 7. Germline V lookup: CDR1 SEHNR, CDR2 FQNEAQ (reference sequence). CDR3 nucleotide sequence: TGTGCCAGCAGCCCGACAGGGGTTGGGTATGGCTACACCTTC. Protein: CASSPTGVGYGYTF.

This rearrangement joins TRBV29-1 to TRBJ1-1, with D possibly matching TRBD1 (5 bases). CDR3 length equals 13 residues. Germline CDR1 is SQVTM and CDR2 is ANQGSEA. With 3 bases removed from V and 1 base from J, the gap between germline ends came to 9 bases. CDR3 nucleotides: TGCAGCGTTGACGCGGGGGGGAACACTGAAGCTTTCTTT. Amino acids: CSVDAGGNTEAFF.

V is TRBV6-5 and J is TRBJ2-1, with D maybe TRBD2 (5 bases). Germline lookup yields CDR1 MNHEY and CDR2 SVGAGI. The V end lost 6 bases, the J end lost 9 bases, and 21 bases lay between the germline ends. CDR3 length: 15 residues. The CDR3 sequence is CASSPQQTLEGEQFF. CDR3 bases: TGTGCCAGCAGCCCACAACAAACCCTAGAGGGTGAGCAGTTCTTC.

V usage is TRBV6-6 and J usage is TRBJ1-4; tentative D call: TRBD1 (6 bases). The CDR3 is 13 amino acids. V lost 6 bases, J lost 1 base, and 6 bases lay in between. Germline V CDR1 and CDR2: MNHNY, SVGAGI (reference sequence). The CDR3 protein is CASRQGTNEKLFF. DNA of the CDR3: TGTGCCAGCAGACAGGGAACTAATGAAAAACTGTTTTTT.

The genes are TRBV7-2 and TRBJ2-3; D remains ambiguous. The ends were cut back, 4 bases at V and 4 bases at J, with 9 bases in the middle. CDR1 is SGHTA and CDR2 is FQGNSA in the germline V gene. The CDR3 is made up of 13 amino acids. The CDR3 loop is CASSSSFADTQYF. The CDR3 region has the DNA TGTGCCAGCAGCTCCAGTTTTGCAGATACGCAGTATTTT.

This chain joins TRBV7-9 and TRBJ1-4; TRBD1 matches at 7 bases. V was pared by 5 bases and J by 3 bases, with 12 bases of the junction left unmatched. The CDR3 length is 17 residues. Germline-derived CDR1 and CDR2 are SEHNR and FQNEAQ (reference sequence). Here the CDR3 DNA reads TGTGCCAGCAGCCTGACAGGACAGGAGCTATCTAATGAAAAACTGTTTTTT. Its translation: CASSLTGQELSNEKLFF.

This chain's CDR3 is CASSGGPAYEQYF. In DNA form, the CDR3 reads TGTGCCAGCAGCGGGGGGCCAGCCTACGAGCAGTACTTC. This chain links TRBV6-1 with TRBJ2-7; a possible D gene is TRBD2 (7 bases). CDR3 length equals 13 residues. CDR1 and CDR2 from the germline V gene are MNHNS and SASEGT. Trimming pared 6 bases from V and 2 bases from J, leaving 11 bases between.

This clone occurred once. The junction differs from germline at one of its ends, possibly a read error. V and J are TRBV30 and TRBJ1-2; D gene unclear. This CDR3 region has 12 residues. CDR1 GTSNPN and CDR2 SVGIG come from the germline V gene (reference sequence). CDR3 bases: TGTGCCTGGAGTCGCATGAACTATGGCTACCCCTTC. It specifies CAWSRMNYGYPF.

This chain joins TRBV7-9 and TRBJ2-1; TRBD2 aligns across 7 bases. Germline CDR1 is SEHNR and CDR2 is FQNEAQ (reference sequence). After removal of 5 bases from V and 9 bases from J, the junction contained 4 bases not matched to a gene. The CDR3 spans 12 residues. In DNA form, the CDR3 reads TGTGCCAGCAGCCGACTAGCCATTGAGCAGTTCTTC. The encoded protein is CASSRLAIEQFF.

J is TRBJ2-2 and V is TRBV7-2; 7 bases are a match to TRBD2. V lost 5 bases, J lost 7 bases, and 4 bases stayed unmatched. Germline CDR1 is SGHTA and CDR2 is FQGNSA. The CDR3 is made up of 13 amino acids. Written as DNA, the CDR3 is TGTGCCAGCAGCCTGTCGGGGGGCGGGGAGCTGTTTTTT. Its protein is CASSLSGGGELFF.

The chain links TRBV18 to TRBJ2-7, with 9 bases fitting TRBD1. The CDR3 totals 14 residues. The trim removed 2 bases at V and 6 bases at J, leaving 5 bases unmatched. From germline, CDR1 is KGHSH and CDR2 LQKENI. The CDR3 DNA follows: TGTGCCAGCTCACCATCGTGGGACAGGGTCGAGCAGTACTTC. This gives the protein CASSPSWDRVEQYF.

CDR3 sequence reads: CASSQDRGGIQPQHF. CDR3 coding DNA: TGCGCCAGCAGCCAAGATAGGGGGGGGATCCAGCCCCAGCATTTT. The V and J genes are TRBV4-3 and TRBJ1-5; a weak D match, TRBD1 (6 bases). V was trimmed by 0 bases and J by 7 bases, leaving 13 bases between them. The CDR3 spans 15 residues. CDR1 is LGHNA and CDR2 is YSLEER in the germline V gene.

The chain uses TRBV7-2 and TRBJ1-1; 7 bases align to TRBD1. The CDR3 is 14 amino acids. After removal of 6 bases from V and 4 bases from J, the junction contained 8 bases not matched to a gene. Germline loops: CDR1 SGHTA, CDR2 FQGNSA. CDR3 sequence reads: CASSPSPGGTEAFF. The CDR3 nucleotides read TGTGCCAGCAGTCCCTCCCCAGGGGGCACTGAAGCTTTCTTT.

The rearrangement uses TRBV7-2 and TRBJ1-4, with D unclear. V was cut by 3 bases and J by 8 bases, with 16 bases left in between. The CDR3 consists of 15 residues. Germline loops: CDR1 SGHTA, CDR2 FQGNSA. The CDR3: CASSLEGRQWEKLFF. The CDR3 DNA sequence: TGTGCCAGCAGCTTGGAGGGTCGGCAGTGGGAAAAACTGTTTTTT.

The genes are TRBV19 and TRBJ1-1; D unresolved. Per the germline V gene, CDR1 is LNHDA and CDR2 is SQIVND (reference sequence). V lost 6 bases and J lost 1, with 15 bases in between. CDR3 size: 15 residues. The CDR3: CASRVRALGNTEAFF. The CDR3 coding sequence is TGTGCCAGTAGAGTCCGAGCCCTAGGGAACACTGAAGCTTTCTTT. Supplemented by reference TRBV19 and TRBJ1-1, the full variable domain reads DGGITQSPKYLFRKEGQNVTLSCEQNLNHDAMYWYRQDPGQGLRLIYYSQIVNDFQKGDIAEGYSVSREKKESFPLTVTSAQKNPTAFYLCASRVRALGNTEAFFGQGTRLTVV.

The chain links TRBV7-3 to TRBJ2-2; the match to TRBD1 covers 7 bases. The length of the CDR3 is 15 residues. Germline CDR1 is SGHTA and CDR2 is FQGTGA. J gave up 7 bases and V 0 bases, and 5 bases lay outside the gene matches. CDR3 nucleotides: TGTGCCAGCAGCTTAACAGGGGGCGGCGGCGGGGAGCTGTTTTTT. Translating it yields CASSLTGGGGGELFF. Together with reference TRBV7-3 and TRBJ2-2, the CDR3 gives the full variable domain: GAGVSQTPSNKVTEKGKYVELRCDPISGHTALYWYRQSLGQGPEFLIYFQGTGAADDSGLPNDRFFAVRPEGSVSTLKIQRTERGDSAVYLCASSLTGGGGGELFFGEGSRLTVL.

The table lists this clone with a count of one. DNA of the CDR3: TGCGCCAGCAGCCAAGCTAGCGGGGAAAATCGTGAGCAGTTCTTC. This translates into CASSQASGENREQFF. The chain carries TRBV4-3 and TRBJ2-1, with 9 bases aligning to TRBD2. Germline values: CDR1 LGHNA, CDR2 YSLEER. The CDR3 has 15 residues. The ends lost 1 base at V and 9 bases at J; junction bases unmatched: 7.

The genes are TRBV7-3 and TRBJ1-6, with TRBD1 matching over 9 bases. The CDR3 is made up of 15 amino acids. J gave up 9 bases and V 4 bases, and 7 bases lay outside the gene matches. From germline, CDR1 is SGHTA and CDR2 FQGTGA. The chain's CDR3 is CASSSTGGRGSPLHF. DNA of the CDR3: TGTGCCAGCAGCTCGACAGGGGGGAGAGGTTCACCCCTCCACTTT.

The chain joins TRBV4-1 to TRBJ1-6; weak D call: TRBD1 (5 bases). This CDR3 has 16 amino acids. Germline V gene sequence: CDR1 MGHRA, CDR2 YSYEKL. Trimming removed 3 bases from V and 6 bases from J, with 15 bases in between. CDR3: CASSQPGRARNSPLHF. The CDR3 nucleotides are TGCGCCAGCAGCCAGCCTGGCAGGGCGCGTAATTCACCCCTCCACTTT.

This clone was counted a few times. V and J are TRBV30 and TRBJ2-5; possibly TRBD2 for D (6 bases). This CDR3 contains 14 residues. V lost 0 bases to trimming and J lost 4 bases, with 12 bases between them. The germline CDR1 and CDR2 sequences are GTSNPN and SVGIG (reference sequence). The CDR3 DNA sequence: TGTGCCTGGAGTGTACTCGGGGGTGGAGAGACCCAGTACTTC. Translating it yields CAWSVLGGGETQYF.

This chain connects TRBV6-5 to TRBJ1-6; D gene uncertain. V lost 1 base to trimming and J lost 4 bases, with 11 bases between them. The length of the CDR3 is 16 residues. The V gene's germline CDR1 is MNHEY and CDR2 SVGAGI. This CDR3 is CASSYWAVQYNSPLHF. CDR3 nucleotide sequence: TGTGCCAGCAGTTACTGGGCAGTACAATATAATTCACCCCTCCACTTT.

The rearrangement uses TRBV6-5 and TRBJ2-1; 8 bases are a match to TRBD1. Per germline, CDR1 MNHEY and CDR2 SVGAGI. V lost 6 bases to trimming and J lost 5 bases; unmatched junction nucleotides: 9. The CDR3 spans 15 residues. The CDR3, as DNA: TGTGCCAGCAGATCCGGACAGGGTCCGAACAATGAGCAGTTCTTC. This codes for CASRSGQGPNNEQFF.